This TCR beta chain was documented in a study of blood T cells in healthy people across ages. The CDR3 totals 13 residues. Trimming removed 1 base from V and 6 bases from J, with 9 bases in between. CDR1 and CDR2 from the germline V gene are DFQATT and SNEGSKA (reference sequence). Total RNA, at least 5 micrograms per sample, was extracted from PBMCs. Primed by a sample-barcoded 5' primer and a J-beta primer mix, a second PCR proceeded for about 6 to 12 cycles. Each TCR beta cDNA got a 12-nucleotide random molecular identifier. A single record per CDR3 protein comes from TCRdb applying MiXCR to the 5' RACE reads. Of more than 1.4 million distinct CDR3 sequences listed, about 43% are singletons.

This chain joins TRBV20-1 and TRBJ2-2; D call uncertain. Source material: blood. This sequence was found in a woman aged 18 to 35 in good health. The CDR3 DNA follows: TGCAGTGCTAGAGGGCTGCTGGCCGGGGAGCTGTTTTTT. It codes for CSARGLLAGELFF.